This T cell receptor (beta chain) originates from a study of T-cell memory formation after mild COVID-19 (dated by TCRdb to the early 2020s). Broadly, across the study: Most TCR sequence clusters were specific to one of the two donors. In two donors, T-cell clones that expanded and contracted after mild COVID-19 were followed by sequencing TCRalpha and TCRbeta repertoires longitudinally. Two young, previously healthy adult volunteers made up the cohort, one male and one female.

A remark on this clonotype: Its binding antigen is unknown. Base-call qualities are not available, and no considerably larger clone is one nucleotide away.

Findings and caveats that apply to the study as a whole: The second-wave clones that peaked on day 37 were not confirmed to be SARS-CoV-2 specific. Only two mild cases were covered in the study, and larger cohorts including severe cases with pre-infection samples were considered necessary. Clones contracting from day 15 to 85 had balanced CD4/CD8 phenotypes, while a second wave expanding from day 15 to 37 was biased towards CD4+. Some responding clones were detected in pre-infection memory, which suggested that pre-existing cross-reactive memory T cells had joined the SARS-CoV-2 response. Contracting CD4+ clones appeared mostly in the CM and EM memory subsets, whereas CD8+ clones were enriched in EMRA.

TCRdb names Illumina NovaSeq 6000 as the instrument used. cDNA libraries for TCRalpha and TCRbeta were prepared by 5'RACE using constant-segment primers, with sample barcodes and unique molecular identifiers added. RNA was extracted from every sample with Trizol reagent. The libraries were amplified in two PCR steps, and the second step added a second sample barcode and Illumina TruSeq adapters. The libraries were sequenced on an Illumina NovaSeq using 2 x 150 bp paired-end reads. From the authors' description of their analysis: The reads were demultiplexed and collapsed into UMI-guided consensus sequences using migec v1.2.7. Using mixcr v2.1.11, UMI consensuses were aligned to TRA and TRB V and J templates and then assembled into clonotypes. A clonotype was counted as expanded or contracted only if both edgeR and NoisET called the change significant, with noise models trained on biological replicates. edgeR calls used a false discovery rate-adjusted p below 0.01 and a log2 fold-change threshold of 1. As an exploratory analysis of dynamics, max-normalized trajectories of the 1000 most abundant clonotypes were examined by PCA with hierarchical clustering. Separately sequenced CD4+ and CD8+ repertoires were used to assign a CD4 or CD8 phenotype to each responding clone. TCRdb applied fastp at Q25 and MiXCR to the public reads, then kept only in-frame beta chains. Each record represents a unique CDR3 protein, reported with the most common genes and DNA among its rows. The V and J calls here are based on TCRdb, not the publication. For this sample there are tens of thousands of distinct CDR3 sequences; around 30% appear just once. The ten largest clonotypes hold roughly 41% of the sample.

Ficoll-Paque density gradient centrifugation was the method used to isolate PBMCs. CDR1 and CDR2, per the germline V gene, are SGDLS and YYNGEE. From its cysteine to its phenylalanine, the CDR3 spans 15 amino acids. CDR3 DNA only is kept here, 45 bases in frame from base 1. The V and J ends are trimmed by 0 bases and 4 bases, leaving 13 bases between them. The specimen sequenced was PBMCs or a T cell subset sorted from them (not recorded which). The V and J genes are TRBV9 and TRBJ1-2, with TRBD1 perhaps the D gene, on 6 matching bases. The receptor's source is a man between 18 and 29 years old who had mild COVID-19 (a few samples of this study predate the infection). The sample titles of this study are shuffled in the database, so cell type and time point are left out; the donor was told from shared clones. The DNA reads as follows: TGTGCCAGCAGCGTAGCAGGGCAGGGGAGCTATGGCTACACCTTC. It translates to CASSVAGQGSYGYTF. Reference TRBV9 and TRBJ1-2 genes cover what lies past the CDR3, so the full variable domain is DSGVTQTPKHLITATGQRVTLRCSPRSGDLSVYWYQQSLDQGLQFLIQYYNGEERAKGNILERFSAQQFPDLHSELNLSSLELGDSALYFCASSVAGQGSYGYTFGSGTRLTVV.